Listed below are T cell receptor beta chains from one sample, sequenced in a study of response to subunit inactivated influenza vaccine. TCRdb redid the calling of the RT-PCR reads with MiXCR, one entry per CDR3 protein. The data hold about 540,000 distinct CDR3 sequences, with approximately 20% observed a single time. In addition, the sample was reused for a study of T cells expressing NK-cell markers.

The source was CD4+ T cells sorted from PBMCs, collected about 11 days after vaccination. These receptors all come from a man between 50 and 59 years old who received an inactivated influenza vaccine. Each CDR3 is given with its conserved first and last residue. Each record gives: D gene, J gene, V gene, clone size, CDR3 DNA, CDR3 protein. The D gene is left open where the match is weak. Only part of the rows carry a size: once, few, many, or a class if the clone is expanded.

d_call: TRBD2
j_call: TRBJ2-7
v_call: TRBV20-1
clone_size: .
cdr3_nt: TGCAGTGCTCTTAGCGGGAGGGCCAGAAGTTACGAGCAGTACTTC
cdr3_aa: CSALSGRARSYEQYF

d_call: TRBD1
j_call: TRBJ2-1
v_call: TRBV7-2
clone_size: few
cdr3_nt: TGTGCCAGCAGTACCGGGACAGGCGCCTTCAATGAGCAGTTCTTC
cdr3_aa: CASSTGTGAFNEQFF

d_call: .
j_call: TRBJ2-3
v_call: TRBV20-1
clone_size: .
cdr3_nt: TGCAGTGCTAGGGGGAAACTCTTAACAGATACGCAGTATTTT
cdr3_aa: CSARGKLLTDTQYF

d_call: TRBD1
j_call: TRBJ2-2
v_call: TRBV4-2
clone_size: .
cdr3_nt: TGTGCCAGCAGCCGGAACGACAGGGGGCAGTCGAACACCGGGGAGCTGTTTTTT
cdr3_aa: CASSRNDRGQSNTGELFF

d_call: .
j_call: TRBJ2-7
v_call: TRBV28
clone_size: few
cdr3_nt: TGTGCCAGCAGTTTCGGGGACGAGCAGTACTTC
cdr3_aa: CASSFGDEQYF

d_call: TRBD1
j_call: TRBJ2-5
v_call: TRBV7-2
clone_size: .
cdr3_nt: TGTGCCAGCAGCCCGGGACGAGGGGGCGGTGAGGAGACCCAGTACTTC
cdr3_aa: CASSPGRGGGEETQYF

d_call: .
j_call: TRBJ2-7
v_call: TRBV29-1
clone_size: many
cdr3_nt: TGCAGCTTCATGCTAGGAAGCTCCTACGAGCAGTACTTC
cdr3_aa: CSFMLGSSYEQYF

d_call: .
j_call: TRBJ2-2
v_call: TRBV5-1
clone_size: many
cdr3_nt: TGCGCCAGCAGCCTCCTAGCGTCGAACACCGGGGAGCTGTTTTTT
cdr3_aa: CASSLLASNTGELFF

d_call: .
j_call: TRBJ2-3
v_call: TRBV20-1
clone_size: few
cdr3_nt: TGCAGTGCTCCGACACGGGCAGATACGCAGTATTTT
cdr3_aa: CSAPTRADTQYF

d_call: TRBD2
j_call: TRBJ2-3
v_call: TRBV9
clone_size: once
cdr3_nt: TGTGCCAGCAGTCATACCAGGACTAGCGGGGGCTCCACAGATACGCAGTATTTT
cdr3_aa: CASSHTRTSGGSTDTQYF

d_call: .
j_call: TRBJ1-1
v_call: TRBV5-1
clone_size: few
cdr3_nt: TGCGCCAGCAGCTTGGGGGAGGCGTACACTGAAGCTTTCTTT
cdr3_aa: CASSLGEAYTEAFF

d_call: TRBD2
j_call: TRBJ2-7
v_call: TRBV20-1
clone_size: .
cdr3_nt: TGCAGTGCGCGACTAGCGGGGCCCTACGAGCAGTACTTC
cdr3_aa: CSARLAGPYEQYF

d_call: .
j_call: TRBJ1-3
v_call: TRBV28
clone_size: .
cdr3_nt: TGTGCCAGCAGCCCCGTGTACGCGCTTGGAAACACCATATATTTT
cdr3_aa: CASSPVYALGNTIYF

d_call: .
j_call: TRBJ2-1
v_call: TRBV20-1
clone_size: .
cdr3_nt: TGCAGTGCTGCCTGCTCCCCGGACATAGCCCTCAATGAGCAGTTCTTC
cdr3_aa: CSAACSPDIALNEQFF

d_call: .
j_call: TRBJ1-2
v_call: TRBV28
clone_size: .
cdr3_nt: TGTGCCACCAAGAATTTAGGGGGAACAAGCGAGAACTATGGCTACACCTTC
cdr3_aa: CATKNLGGTSENYGYTF

d_call: .
j_call: TRBJ2-2
v_call: TRBV7-2
clone_size: .
cdr3_nt: TGTGCCAGCAGCTTAGTGGCAGTAACCGGGGAGCTGTTTTTT
cdr3_aa: CASSLVAVTGELFF

d_call: .
j_call: TRBJ2-2
v_call: TRBV4-2
clone_size: few
cdr3_nt: TGTGCCAGCAGCCAAGCGTCGATTCTCACCGGGGAGCTGTTTTTT
cdr3_aa: CASSQASILTGELFF

d_call: TRBD1
j_call: TRBJ2-7
v_call: TRBV24-1
clone_size: few
cdr3_nt: TGTGCCACCAGCCCCCGGGACAGAACCTACGAGCAGTACTTC
cdr3_aa: CATSPRDRTYEQYF

d_call: .
j_call: TRBJ2-1
v_call: TRBV19
clone_size: .
cdr3_nt: TGTGCCAGTAGTCCGACAACCCATGAGCAGTTCTTC
cdr3_aa: CASSPTTHEQFF

d_call: .
j_call: TRBJ2-3
v_call: TRBV5-5
clone_size: once
cdr3_nt: TGTGCCAGCAGCTTTAGCGCCCTTTGGACAGATACGCAGTATTTT
cdr3_aa: CASSFSALWTDTQYF

d_call: .
j_call: TRBJ1-2
v_call: TRBV20-1
clone_size: few
cdr3_nt: TGCAGTGCTAGAGGGCCCGTTCTAGTCTATGGCTACACCTTC
cdr3_aa: CSARGPVLVYGYTF

d_call: TRBD2
j_call: TRBJ2-1
v_call: TRBV5-1
clone_size: .
cdr3_nt: TGCGCCAGCAGCTTGTTGGTGGCTAGCGGGAGTAGGGCTCCGGATGAGCAGTTCTTC
cdr3_aa: CASSLLVASGSRAPDEQFF

d_call: TRBD1
j_call: TRBJ2-3
v_call: TRBV6-1
clone_size: few
cdr3_nt: TGTGCCAGCAGGACCGACAGGGGAGCCACGCAGTATTTT
cdr3_aa: CASRTDRGATQYF

d_call: TRBD1
j_call: TRBJ2-7
v_call: TRBV5-1
clone_size: many
cdr3_nt: TGCGCCAGCAGCCTCCGGGACAGGGACGAGCAGTACTTC
cdr3_aa: CASSLRDRDEQYF

d_call: TRBD2
j_call: TRBJ2-1
v_call: TRBV7-8
clone_size: few
cdr3_nt: TGTGCCAGCAGCTTATTCCTAGCGGGAGGGCCTCTCGGTGAGCAGTTCTTC
cdr3_aa: CASSLFLAGGPLGEQFF

d_call: .
j_call: TRBJ2-7
v_call: TRBV4-3
clone_size: few
cdr3_nt: TGCGCCAGCAGCCAAGCGTCTGGGACGGTCCTCTCCTACGAGCAGTACTTC
cdr3_aa: CASSQASGTVLSYEQYF

d_call: TRBD2
j_call: TRBJ2-1
v_call: TRBV5-1
clone_size: .
cdr3_nt: TGCGCCAGCAGCTCCGGGACTAACAATGAGCAGTTCTTC
cdr3_aa: CASSSGTNNEQFF

d_call: .
j_call: TRBJ2-3
v_call: TRBV24-1
clone_size: .
cdr3_nt: TGTGCCACCAGTGACGAGTATAGCACAGATACGCAGTATTTT
cdr3_aa: CATSDEYSTDTQYF

d_call: .
j_call: TRBJ2-5
v_call: TRBV2
clone_size: few
cdr3_nt: TGTGCCAGCAGCAGCTCTGGGGGCCGGTGGGAGACCCAGTACTTC
cdr3_aa: CASSSSGGRWETQYF

d_call: .
j_call: TRBJ2-5
v_call: TRBV6-4
clone_size: .
cdr3_nt: TGTGCCAGCAGTGACTCGGCAGGGGAGGGAGAGACCCAGTACTTC
cdr3_aa: CASSDSAGEGETQYF

d_call: .
j_call: TRBJ1-1
v_call: TRBV5-5
clone_size: many
cdr3_nt: TGTGCCAGCAGCTCCGCGGGGTGGGAAGCTTTCTTT
cdr3_aa: CASSSAGWEAFF

d_call: .
j_call: TRBJ2-7
v_call: TRBV7-2
clone_size: many
cdr3_nt: TGTGCCAGCAGCTTACAGGCAGGGAACGAGCAGTACTTC
cdr3_aa: CASSLQAGNEQYF

d_call: TRBD1
j_call: TRBJ2-7
v_call: TRBV20-1
clone_size: few
cdr3_nt: TGCAGTGCTAGAGATAGGGACAGGGGTCACTCCTACGAGCAGTACTTC
cdr3_aa: CSARDRDRGHSYEQYF

d_call: .
j_call: TRBJ1-1
v_call: TRBV19
clone_size: .
cdr3_nt: TGTGCCAGTTCTATAACGGGGGACACTGAAGCTTTCTTT
cdr3_aa: CASSITGDTEAFF

d_call: .
j_call: TRBJ2-1
v_call: TRBV20-1
clone_size: many
cdr3_nt: TGCAGTGCTAGAGCGGGCCACAATGAGCAGTTCTTC
cdr3_aa: CSARAGHNEQFF

d_call: .
j_call: TRBJ2-5
v_call: TRBV7-2
clone_size: few
cdr3_nt: TGTGCCAGCAGCTTATACGGTGGCCGTAACTTCCAAGAGACCCAGTACTTC
cdr3_aa: CASSLYGGRNFQETQYF

d_call: TRBD1
j_call: TRBJ1-5
v_call: TRBV20-1
clone_size: .
cdr3_nt: TGCAGTGCTAGAAGACAGGGCTACAATCAGCCCCAGCATTTT
cdr3_aa: CSARRQGYNQPQHF

d_call: TRBD2
j_call: TRBJ2-1
v_call: TRBV11-2
clone_size: few
cdr3_nt: TGTGCCAGCAGCCAGGGACTAGCGCCCTATGGGGGCTCCTACAATGAGCAGTTCTTC
cdr3_aa: CASSQGLAPYGGSYNEQFF

d_call: TRBD2
j_call: TRBJ2-5
v_call: TRBV9
clone_size: .
cdr3_nt: TGTGCCAGCAGCGTAGAAGGGACTAGCGGGAGGACCCAGTACTTC
cdr3_aa: CASSVEGTSGRTQYF

d_call: TRBD1
j_call: TRBJ1-5
v_call: TRBV4-1
clone_size: few
cdr3_nt: TGCGCCAGCAGCCAAGATCGGGCAGGGGGTATGGAGCCCCAGCATTTT
cdr3_aa: CASSQDRAGGMEPQHF

d_call: .
j_call: TRBJ2-2
v_call: TRBV28
clone_size: few
cdr3_nt: TGTGCCAGCAGTCCAGGACTTTCCACCGGGGAGCTGTTTTTT
cdr3_aa: CASSPGLSTGELFF

d_call: .
j_call: TRBJ1-2
v_call: TRBV24-1
clone_size: few
cdr3_nt: TGTGCCACCAGTGATGCCACGAGCTATGGCTACACCTTC
cdr3_aa: CATSDATSYGYTF

d_call: TRBD1
j_call: TRBJ2-7
v_call: TRBV6-2/TRBV6-3
clone_size: .
cdr3_nt: TGTGCCAGCAGTTCATCGACAGGGAAGATCGACGAGCAGTACTTC
cdr3_aa: CASSSSTGKIDEQYF

d_call: .
j_call: TRBJ2-5
v_call: TRBV5-1
clone_size: .
cdr3_nt: TGCGCCAGCAGCGCCCTGGACCGGGACATAGCTATTGAGACCCAGTACTTC
cdr3_aa: CASSALDRDIAIETQYF

d_call: .
j_call: TRBJ1-5
v_call: TRBV6-6
clone_size: .
cdr3_nt: TGTGCCAGCAGTGTACCTAGCAATCAGCCCCAGCATTTT
cdr3_aa: CASSVPSNQPQHF

d_call: TRBD1
j_call: TRBJ2-7
v_call: TRBV29-1
clone_size: few
cdr3_nt: TGCAGCGTTGTACTAGTGACAGGGGTCCGACTCTACGAGCAGTACTTC
cdr3_aa: CSVVLVTGVRLYEQYF

d_call: TRBD1
j_call: TRBJ2-1
v_call: TRBV10-2
clone_size: .
cdr3_nt: TGCGCCAGCAGTCTTCATGGGACAGCCTACAATGAGCAGTTCTTC
cdr3_aa: CASSLHGTAYNEQFF

d_call: .
j_call: TRBJ1-6
v_call: TRBV18
clone_size: few
cdr3_nt: TGTGCCAGCTCACCACGGGGGGGACGGAATTCACCCCTCCACTTT
cdr3_aa: CASSPRGGRNSPLHF

d_call: TRBD2
j_call: TRBJ2-5
v_call: TRBV20-1
clone_size: .
cdr3_nt: TGCAGTGCTTCCGGGACTAGCGGGAGGAGGGAGACCCAGTACTTC
cdr3_aa: CSASGTSGRRETQYF

d_call: .
j_call: TRBJ2-1
v_call: TRBV7-9
clone_size: .
cdr3_nt: TGTGCCAGCAGCTTAGCGGGACGGATCTACAATGAGCAGTTCTTC
cdr3_aa: CASSLAGRIYNEQFF

d_call: TRBD2
j_call: TRBJ2-1
v_call: TRBV10-3
clone_size: few
cdr3_nt: TGTGCCATCAACCCGGGACTAGCGGGGGGCAATGAGCAGTTCTTC
cdr3_aa: CAINPGLAGGNEQFF

d_call: TRBD2
j_call: TRBJ2-5
v_call: TRBV28
clone_size: .
cdr3_nt: TGTGCCAGCAGTTTAGGAATTAGCGGGATAAGGACCCAGTACTTC
cdr3_aa: CASSLGISGIRTQYF

d_call: .
j_call: TRBJ2-2
v_call: TRBV5-1
clone_size: once
cdr3_nt: TGCGCCAGCAGCAGGGGACACCGGGGCACCGGGGAGCTGTTTTTT
cdr3_aa: CASSRGHRGTGELFF

d_call: TRBD1
j_call: TRBJ1-6
v_call: TRBV5-1
clone_size: few
cdr3_nt: TGCGCCAGCAGAAGCGACAGGGCGGATTCACCCCTCCACTTT
cdr3_aa: CASRSDRADSPLHF

d_call: TRBD2
j_call: TRBJ2-3
v_call: TRBV5-1
clone_size: .
cdr3_nt: TGCGCCAGCAGCTCTCTAGCGGGACTCGGCACAGATACGCAGTATTTT
cdr3_aa: CASSSLAGLGTDTQYF